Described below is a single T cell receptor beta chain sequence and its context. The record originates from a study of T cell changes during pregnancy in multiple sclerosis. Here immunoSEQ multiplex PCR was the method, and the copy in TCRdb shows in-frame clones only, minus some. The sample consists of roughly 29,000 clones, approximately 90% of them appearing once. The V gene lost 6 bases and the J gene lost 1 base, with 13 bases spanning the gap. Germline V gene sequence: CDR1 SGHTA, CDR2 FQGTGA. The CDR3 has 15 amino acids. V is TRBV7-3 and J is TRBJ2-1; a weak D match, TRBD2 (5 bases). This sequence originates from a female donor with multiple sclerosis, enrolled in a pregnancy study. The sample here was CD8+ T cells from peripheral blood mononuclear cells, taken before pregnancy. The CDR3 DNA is TGTGCCAGCAGTCCAAGCGGAGGTTCCTACAATGAGCAGTTCTTC. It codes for CASSPSGGSYNEQFF.